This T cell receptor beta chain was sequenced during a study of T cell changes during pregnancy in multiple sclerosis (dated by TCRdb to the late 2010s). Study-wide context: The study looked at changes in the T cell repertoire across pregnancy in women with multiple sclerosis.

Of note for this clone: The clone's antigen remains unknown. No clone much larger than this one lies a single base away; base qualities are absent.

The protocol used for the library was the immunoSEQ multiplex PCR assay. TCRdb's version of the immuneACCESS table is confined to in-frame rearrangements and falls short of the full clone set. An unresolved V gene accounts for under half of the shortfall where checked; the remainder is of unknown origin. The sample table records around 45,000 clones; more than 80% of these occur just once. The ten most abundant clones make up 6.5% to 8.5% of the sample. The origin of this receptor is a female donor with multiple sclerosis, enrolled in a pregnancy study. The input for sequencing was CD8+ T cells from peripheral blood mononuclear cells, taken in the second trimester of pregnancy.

The CDR3: CASSQDGQGFTYEQYF. The nucleotides are TGCGCCAGCAGCCAAGATGGACAGGGGTTTACCTACGAGCAGTACTTC. This chain is built from TRBV4-1 and TRBJ2-7; 9 bases in between match TRBD1. The CDR3 contains 16 residues, cysteine and phenylalanine counted. CDR3 DNA is the only sequence kept; it has 48 bases, read in frame from the first base. The germline V gene encodes CDR1 MGHRA and CDR2 YSYEKL. Trimmed from V: 0 bases; trimmed from J: 2 bases; junction bases lacking a gene match: 5.